The rows below give T cell receptor beta chains drawn from one sample of a study of T cells in Graves' hyperthyroidism and ophthalmopathy. One entry per CDR3 protein results from TCRdb running MiXCR on the multiplex PCR reads. The top ten clones hold 45% to 55% of a sample with approximately 330,000 distinct CDR3 sequences, 18% of them seen once. What was sequenced was blood. Receptor source: a woman in her forties or fifties with Graves' hyperthyroidism. Each CDR3 is given with its conserved first and last residue. The order of the fields is J gene, D gene, V gene, CDR3 protein. A D gene is named only where the DNA matches it firmly.

j_gene: TRBJ2-1; d_gene: TRBD1; v_gene: TRBV6-2/TRBV6-3; CDR3aa: CASRGQGGYNEQFF
j_gene: TRBJ1-6; d_gene: NA; v_gene: TRBV6-2/TRBV6-3; CDR3aa: CASSYQETNSPLHF
j_gene: TRBJ1-2; d_gene: NA; v_gene: TRBV10-3; CDR3aa: CASKNSGLIGYTF
j_gene: TRBJ2-1; d_gene: TRBD2; v_gene: TRBV20-1; CDR3aa: CSATPGLDPYNEQFF
j_gene: TRBJ1-1; d_gene: TRBD1; v_gene: TRBV5-1; CDR3aa: CASSLTSDRAPAFF
j_gene: TRBJ1-4; d_gene: NA; v_gene: TRBV5-1; CDR3aa: CASSLGGITNEKLFF
j_gene: TRBJ2-5; d_gene: TRBD2; v_gene: TRBV20-1; CDR3aa: CSARDGLATETQYF
j_gene: TRBJ1-5; d_gene: NA; v_gene: TRBV30; CDR3aa: CAWAWDSNQPQHF
j_gene: TRBJ2-7; d_gene: NA; v_gene: TRBV2; CDR3aa: CASLDTRTYEQYF
j_gene: TRBJ2-2; d_gene: NA; v_gene: TRBV20-1; CDR3aa: CSPGRGLTGELFF
j_gene: TRBJ1-5; d_gene: NA; v_gene: TRBV7-8; CDR3aa: CASSLGREQPQHF
j_gene: TRBJ2-3; d_gene: TRBD2; v_gene: TRBV2; CDR3aa: CASETSGRLDTQYF
j_gene: TRBJ2-7; d_gene: NA; v_gene: TRBV3-1; CDR3aa: CASSQGPDTYEQYF
j_gene: TRBJ2-2; d_gene: TRBD2; v_gene: TRBV7-9; CDR3aa: CASSRLAGGNTGELFF
j_gene: TRBJ1-2; d_gene: TRBD1; v_gene: TRBV15; CDR3aa: CATSRGTGGAPYGYTF
j_gene: TRBJ1-1; d_gene: TRBD1; v_gene: TRBV25-1; CDR3aa: CASGQGYTEAFF
j_gene: TRBJ2-2; d_gene: NA; v_gene: TRBV7-9; CDR3aa: CASGLGVGGVTGELFF
j_gene: TRBJ1-3; d_gene: NA; v_gene: TRBV5-1; CDR3aa: CASSPEPASRGNTTYF
j_gene: TRBJ2-5; d_gene: TRBD1; v_gene: TRBV11-2; CDR3aa: CASSLEFIGGQALKTQYF
j_gene: TRBJ2-3; d_gene: NA; v_gene: TRBV30; CDR3aa: CAWSRSRDTQYF
j_gene: TRBJ2-7; d_gene: NA; v_gene: TRBV5-1; CDR3aa: CASSPGTKSYEQYF
j_gene: TRBJ1-1; d_gene: TRBD1; v_gene: TRBV4-1; CDR3aa: CASSQNRDSPNTEAFF
j_gene: TRBJ2-7; d_gene: TRBD2; v_gene: TRBV7-8; CDR3aa: CASSLGTSGRFEQYF
j_gene: TRBJ2-1; d_gene: NA; v_gene: TRBV6-2/TRBV6-3; CDR3aa: CASSYGGDYNEQFF
j_gene: TRBJ2-1; d_gene: NA; v_gene: TRBV6-1; CDR3aa: CASDLRPQNEQFF